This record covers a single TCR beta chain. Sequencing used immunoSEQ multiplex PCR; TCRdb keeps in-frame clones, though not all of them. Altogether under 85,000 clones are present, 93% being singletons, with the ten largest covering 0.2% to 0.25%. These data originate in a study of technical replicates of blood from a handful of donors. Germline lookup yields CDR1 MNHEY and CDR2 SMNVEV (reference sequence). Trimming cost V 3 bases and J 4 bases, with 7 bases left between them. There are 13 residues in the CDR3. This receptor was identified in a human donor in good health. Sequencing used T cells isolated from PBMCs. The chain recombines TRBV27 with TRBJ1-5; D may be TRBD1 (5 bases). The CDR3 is CASSFGANQPQHF. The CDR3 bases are TGTGCCAGCAGTTTTGGGGCGAATCAGCCCCAGCATTTT.